The text below deals with one T cell receptor beta chain. The target antigen is unknown. This specimen belongs to a study of Ad26.COV2.S vaccination and SARS-CoV-2 variants. About the research overall: A participant enrolled in the COV1001 Ad26.COV2.S trial arm provided the sample. Study-wide points: Post-vaccination spike-specific CD8+ and CD4+ T cell responses reportedly had substantial breadth.

Germline lookup yields CDR1 MGHRA and CDR2 YSYEKL. The CDR3 has 17 amino acids. With 0 bases removed from V and 0 bases from J, the gap between germline ends came to 14 bases. Treatment denoted: about 20 received Ad26.COV2.S at low or high dose, single or two shots; several received placebo; per-sample allocation not given. Collection of samples fell on day 63 after the first vaccine or placebo injection. The table came from immunoSEQ multiplex PCR; TCRdb's copy has only in-frame clones and leaves some out. The profile covers about 400,000 clones, with around 93% appearing a single time and roughly 1.7% taken by the ten largest.

The chain recombines TRBV4-1 with TRBJ2-5, with a weak D call TRBD2 (6 bases). The source of this sequence is a person aged 18 to 59 who received the Ad26.COV2.S COVID-19 vaccine or a placebo. This sample comprised peripheral blood, obtained in a trial of Ad26.COV2.S vaccine versus placebo. CDR3: CASSQEGGGPYQETQYF. The CDR3 DNA sequence: TGCGCCAGCAGCCAAGAGGGCGGAGGGCCTTACCAAGAGACCCAGTACTTC.